This T cell receptor beta chain was found in a study of blood T cells in healthy people across ages. Study-level findings and limits: Per-million-T-cell TCR beta diversity fell roughly linearly with age. Naive CD4+ cells and diversity were both higher in long-lived donors than in aged donors.

The use of a sample-barcoded 5' primer and a J-beta primer mix characterized a second PCR of roughly 7 to 11 cycles. A 12-random-nucleotide template-switch adaptor tagged each cDNA molecule. TCRdb passed the 5' RACE reads through MiXCR, listing each CDR3 protein once. Of about 1.5 million distinct CDR3 sequences in the sample, 42% are singletons; the top ten hold approximately 7.9%. On this clonotype: What it binds is unknown.

At least 5.5 micrograms of total RNA were extracted per sample. The length of the CDR3 is 12 residues. Germline assignment: CDR1 SGDLS and CDR2 YYNGEE. Deletions cut 4 bases from V and 3 bases from J, with 7 bases between. The sample taken for sequencing was blood. The rearrangement uses TRBV9 and TRBJ1-2; D unresolved. The clonotype originates from a woman under 30 in good health. Here the CDR3 DNA reads TGTGCCAGCAGCCCTATGGACTATGGCTACACCTTC. Encoded protein: CASSPMDYGYTF.